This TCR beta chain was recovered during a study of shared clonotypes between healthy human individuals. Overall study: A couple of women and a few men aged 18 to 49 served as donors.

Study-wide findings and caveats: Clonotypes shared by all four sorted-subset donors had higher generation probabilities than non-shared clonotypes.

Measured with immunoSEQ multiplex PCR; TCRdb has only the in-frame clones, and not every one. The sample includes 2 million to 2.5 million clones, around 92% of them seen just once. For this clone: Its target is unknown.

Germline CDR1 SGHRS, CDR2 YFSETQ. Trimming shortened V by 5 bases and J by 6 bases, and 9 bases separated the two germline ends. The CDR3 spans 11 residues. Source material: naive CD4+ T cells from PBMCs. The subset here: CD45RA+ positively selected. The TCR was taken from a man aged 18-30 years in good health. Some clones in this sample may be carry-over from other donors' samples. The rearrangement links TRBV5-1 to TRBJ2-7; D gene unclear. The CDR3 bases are TGCGCCAGCAGGAGAGTTCTCGAGCAGTACTTC. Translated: CASRRVLEQYF.